Given below is one TCR beta chain in context. The protocol was immunoSEQ multiplex PCR, while the TCRdb copy is restricted to in-frame clones and leaves out a portion. The table lists about 280,000 clones, roughly 90% of them singletons. CDR3 size: 15 residues. Germline V gives CDR1 MDHEN, CDR2 SYDVKM. V lost 5 bases and J lost 5, with 15 bases in between. The sample is drawn from a study of blood T cell repertoires in COVID-19. Turning to the study itself: Some COVID-19 samples were acute and others convalescent; all came from the United States, Italy and Spain. The cDNA or gDNA used as material had been derived from T cells, B-cell-depleted T cells, or PBMCs.

The receptor's source is a man in his late teens or twenties with active or convalescent COVID-19. The chain employs TRBV28 and TRBJ2-2; tentative D call: TRBD1 (5 bases). Material: peripheral blood. The CDR3 loop reads CASSAGHQGTGELFF. CDR3 DNA: TGTGCCAGCAGTGCAGGACACCAGGGAACCGGGGAGCTGTTTTTT.